The T cell receptor beta chain described here comes from a study of shared clonotypes between healthy human individuals. Positively selected for CCR7, the CD45RO-negative cells used as naive CD8 cells excluded terminally differentiated effector memory CD45RA+ cells. As regards this clone: Its matching antigen is unknown. Different DNA sequences within this sample yield the same CDR3.

Points from the study as a whole: Sequencing depth was predicted to influence how clonotypes are shared among donors. Limited genetic and exposure-history diversity came from having few donors. Non-shared clonotypes displayed generation probabilities falling below those of clonotypes present in all four donors. On the whole, naive subsets had larger estimated richness than memory subsets had.

Libraries were prepared by immunoSEQ multiplex PCR; TCRdb keeps only in-frame clonotypes and omits some of them. Altogether around 2.1 million clones are present, about 92% being singletons, with the ten largest covering roughly 1.8%. Per the germline V gene, CDR1 is SEHNR and CDR2 is FQNEAQ (reference sequence). The CDR3 spans 14 residues. V was pared by 1 base and J by 4 bases, with 8 bases between. Sequencing used naive CD8+ T cells from PBMCs. The chain links TRBV7-9 to TRBJ1-5; D call uncertain. The source is a man between 18 and 29 years old in good health. Some clones in this sample may be carry-over from other donors' samples. The CDR3 DNA is TGTGCCAGCAGCTTAGGGGGTCTTAATCAGCCCCAGCATTTT. This gives the protein CASSLGGLNQPQHF.